This T cell receptor beta chain was profiled in a study of cytomegalovirus exposure and HLA in healthy donors. Study results and caveats: The authors enumerated under 200 TCR beta chains as linked to cytomegalovirus.

As for this clone: What it recognizes is unknown.

V lost 5 bases to trimming and J lost 6 bases; unmatched junction nucleotides: 9. CDR1 is KGHSH and CDR2 is LQKENI in the germline V gene. This CDR3 spans 15 amino acids. This PCR relied on a set of 60 Vbeta primers and 13 Jbeta primers. This table comes from immunoSEQ multiplex PCR, and its TCRdb copy is limited to in-frame clones, with some not included. The data contain about 250,000 clones, around 80% of them singletons. This chain connects TRBV18 to TRBJ2-7; 11 bases match TRBD2. The receptor comes from a boy aged 5-17 years in good health and CMV-seronegative. Specimen: PBMCs. The CDR3 here is CASSDIGGLAAEQYF. For the CDR3, the DNA is TGTGCCAGCTCAGATATCGGGGGACTAGCGGCCGAGCAGTACTTC.